This T cell receptor beta chain comes out of a study of shared clonotypes between healthy human individuals. Findings and caveats of the study: In four donors, 4.5% to 5.5% of naive CD4 clonotypes appeared in common. Naive subsets typically showed greater estimated richness than memory subsets.

As for this clone: Its specificity is unknown.

Sequencing was performed with immunoSEQ multiplex PCR; in TCRdb, only in-frame clones are kept and a portion is missing. The sample lists 1,100,000 or so clones; about four fifths were seen once. Germline loops: CDR1 MDHEN, CDR2 SYDVKM. The CDR3 has 14 residues. With 7 bases removed from V and 6 bases from J, the gap between germline ends came to 18 bases. The receptor's source is a young man in good health. Some clones in this sample may be carry-over from other donors' samples. This chain uses TRBV28 with TRBJ1-2, with D maybe TRBD1 (5 bases). Sequencing used memory CD4+ T cells from PBMCs. Indicated subset: CD45RA-negative fraction. The CDR3 bases are TGTGCCAGCAATCCGGTGGGGGACTTGGATGGCTACACCTTC. Translated, it gives CASNPVGDLDGYTF.